A single sample gave rise to the 17 T cell receptor beta chains below, sequenced in a study of blood T cell repertoires in COVID-19. Generated by immunoSEQ multiplex PCR, the TCRdb table keeps only in-frame clones and is missing some. In the table there are more than 95,000 clones, 82% of which are singletons. Sequenced sample: peripheral blood. These receptors were taken from a man aged 55-75 years with acute or convalescent COVID-19.

J is TRBJ1-1 and V is TRBV5-1; D is uncertain. The length of the CDR3 is 13 residues. V lost 0 bases and J lost 3, with 6 bases in between. From germline, CDR1 is SGHRS and CDR2 YFSETQ. The CDR3: CASSLEQYTEAFF. CDR3 DNA sequence: TGCGCCAGCAGCTTGGAACAGTACACTGAAGCTTTCTTT.

The V gene is TRBV5-4, the J gene TRBJ1-1; D might be TRBD1 (6 bases). With 0 bases removed from V and 4 bases from J, the gap between germline ends came to 16 bases. The CDR3 spans 16 residues. CDR1 and CDR2 (germline): SGHNT, YYREEE (reference sequence). For the CDR3, the DNA is TGTGCCAGCAGCTTGGCCACACAGGGATGGGGCACTGAAGCTTTCTTT. This sequence encodes CASSLATQGWGTEAFF.

This clone was counted only a few times. The chain uses TRBV6-2 or TRBV6-3 and TRBJ2-1; 13 positions match TRBD2. V trimming: 2 bases; J trimming: 5 bases; junction bases outside the gene matches: 12. CDR1 MNHEY and CDR2 SVGEGT come from the germline V gene. The CDR3 is 19 residues long. CDR3: CASSYGRTSGRGANNEQFF. CDR3 bases: TGTGCCAGCAGTTACGGCCGGACTAGCGGGAGAGGGGCGAACAATGAGCAGTTCTTC.

The chain joins TRBV3-1 (or the pseudogene TRBV3-2) to TRBJ1-1, with TRBD1 identical over 7 bases. The CDR3 covers 12 residues. The V gene's germline CDR1 is LGHDT and CDR2 YNNKEL (reference sequence). V lost 1 base and J lost 11; bases outside the gene matches: 4. CDR3 nucleotide sequence: TGTGCCAGCAGCCAAGGAGGGGGCAAGGCTTTCTTT. Its protein product is CASSQGGGKAFF.

The chain employs TRBV30 and TRBJ1-5; unclear D gene. Germline CDR1 reads GTSNPN; CDR2 reads SVGIG (reference sequence). This CDR3 is built from 12 residues. Trimming stripped 0 bases from V and 5 bases from J, with 5 bases between. CDR3 amino acids: CAWSVLDQPQHF. CDR3 nucleotide sequence: TGTGCCTGGAGTGTACTAGATCAGCCCCAGCATTTT.

V gene TRBV19 combines with J gene TRBJ1-2, with 10 bases identical to TRBD1. The CDR3 covers 15 residues. Germline V gene lookup returns CDR1 LNHDA and CDR2 SQIVND (reference sequence). The V and J ends lost 5 bases and 8 bases, in that order; junction bases with no gene match: 11. The CDR3 loop reads CASSLSRQGARGYTF. Here the CDR3 DNA reads TGTGCCAGTAGTTTATCGCGACAGGGGGCAAGAGGCTACACCTTC.

The gene calls are TRBV27 and TRBJ1-2; 8 bases align to TRBD1. V was pared by 3 bases and J by 0 bases, with 0 bases of the junction left unmatched. The CDR3 sequence is 14 residues long. Germline values: CDR1 MNHEY, CDR2 SMNVEV (reference sequence). CDR3: CASSLDRANYGYTF. CDR3 DNA: TGTGCCAGCAGTTTGGACAGGGCTAACTATGGCTACACCTTC.

This clone was counted once. V is TRBV6-6 and J is TRBJ2-6, with D possibly being TRBD1 (6 bases). CDR1 is MNHNY, CDR2 SVGAGI, per germline (reference sequence). V gave up 4 bases and J gave up 1 base, with 8 bases separating them. CDR3 length: 15 residues. The CDR3 bases are TGTGCCAGCAGTTTTACAGGGTCTGGGGCCAACGTCCTGACTTTC. This sequence encodes CASSFTGSGANVLTF.

The chain links TRBV3-1 (or the pseudogene TRBV3-2) to TRBJ2-6; 10 positions match TRBD2. Germline V gene sequence: CDR1 LGHDT, CDR2 YNNKEL (reference sequence). CDR3 length equals 19 residues. J lost 0 bases, V lost 0 bases, and 5 bases had no gene match. CDR3 nucleotide sequence: TGTGCCAGCAGCCAAGAGCAAGCGGGAGGGTCCTCTGGGGCCAACGTCCTGACTTTC. Translated: CASSQEQAGGSSGANVLTF.

The gene calls are TRBV24-1 and TRBJ2-2, with 8 nucleotides matching TRBD1. Germline lookup yields CDR1 KGHDR and CDR2 SFDVKD. Germline trimming cut 4 bases from V and 2 bases from J; bases unmatched to any gene: 8. The CDR3 runs to 17 residues. CDR3 loop: CATSDPGQAINTGELFF. In nucleotides, the CDR3 is TGTGCCACCAGTGACCCGGGACAGGCCATCAACACCGGGGAGCTGTTTTTT.

This chain's CDR3 is CASSSRQGWNSPLHF. The CDR3 DNA reads as TGTGCCAGCAGTTCCAGACAGGGGTGGAATTCACCCCTCCACTTT. V gene TRBV28 combines with J gene TRBJ1-6; 8 nucleotides align to TRBD1. J lost 7 bases, V lost 4 bases, and 6 bases had no gene match. The CDR3 extends over 15 amino acids. Germline V gene sequence: CDR1 MDHEN, CDR2 SYDVKM.

The chain couples TRBV7-2 to TRBJ2-7; D is unclear. Germline CDR1 and CDR2: SGHTA and FQGNSA. There are 12 residues in the CDR3. V was shortened by 2 bases and J by 4 bases, with 6 bases between the two germline ends. The CDR3 region has the DNA TGTGCCAGCAGCTTAAACGGTTACGAGCAGTACTTC. It translates to CASSLNGYEQYF.

The V and J genes are TRBV18 and TRBJ1-3; D call uncertain. The CDR3 totals 18 residues. The V gene's germline CDR1 is KGHSH and CDR2 LQKENI. V was shortened by 3 bases and J by 0 bases, with 18 bases between the two germline ends. The CDR3 nucleotides are TGTGCCAGCTCACCGATATTGGTTGGAGGGAGCTCTGGAAACACCATATATTTT. Amino acids: CASSPILVGGSSGNTIYF.

The chain has TRBV7-8 and TRBJ1-5; D is possibly TRBD1 (5 bases). V lost 0 bases to trimming and J lost 1 base, with 10 bases between them. There are 16 residues in the CDR3. Germline lookup yields CDR1 SGHVS and CDR2 FQNEAQ. CDR3 region: CASSLAGGLSNQPQHF. The CDR3 DNA follows: TGTGCCAGCAGCTTAGCGGGGGGACTGAGCAATCAGCCCCAGCATTTT. The whole variable domain, remainder taken from reference TRBV7-8 and TRBJ1-5, is GAGVSQSPRYKVAKRGQDVALRCDPISGHVSLFWYQQALGQGPEFLTYFQNEAQLDKSGLPSDRFFAERPEGSVSTLKIQRTQQEDSAVYLCASSLAGGLSNQPQHFGDGTRLSIL.

This sequence joins TRBV13 and TRBJ1-1, with 8 nucleotides matching TRBD1. V gave up 5 bases and J gave up 11 bases; unmatched junction bases: 7. This CDR3 has 12 amino acids. Germline loops: CDR1 PRHDT, CDR2 FYEKMQ (reference sequence). CDR3 loop: CASSTRTGRAFF. CDR3 DNA sequence: TGTGCCAGCAGCACCCGGACAGGGCGGGCTTTCTTT.

The V gene is TRBV21-1, the J gene TRBJ2-4; no DNA check was done on the table's D call, TRBD1. TRBV21-1 is shown as a pseudogene. This CDR3 is 15 amino acids long. The CDR3 is CASSKGDRSKNIQYF. The CDR3, as DNA: TGTGCCAGCAGCAAAGGGGACAGAAGCAAAAACATTCAGTACTTC.

This clone was seen a single time. CDR3 in DNA: TGCGCCAGCAGCCAAGAGGCGGGAGACAATGAGCAGTTCTTC. Translating it yields CASSQEAGDNEQFF. V gene TRBV4-3 combines with J gene TRBJ2-1; 7 bases are shared with TRBD2. This CDR3 region has 14 residues. Germline CDR1 reads LGHNA; CDR2 reads YSLEER. J was trimmed by 5 bases and V by 0 bases; bases with no gene match: 1.